Listed below are T cell receptor beta chains from one sample, sequenced in a study of cytomegalovirus exposure and HLA in healthy donors. Method: immunoSEQ multiplex PCR; TCRdb's copy keeps in-frame clones and lacks some. The data contain about 140,000 clones, around 80% of them singletons. Sample: PBMCs. The origin of the receptors is a female donor in good health and CMV-seronegative. Each CDR3 is given with its conserved first and last residue. D genes are given only for firm matches. The size field is filled for only some rows; it gives once, few, many or a size class.

>TRBV6-1|once|NA|TRBJ2-1
TGTGCCAGCAGTGAACAAGCCTACCTGTTGTTCTTC
CASSEQAYLLFF
>TRBV28|NA|NA|TRBJ2-1
TGTGCCAGCAGTTTATTTTGGCAAGGGGGCTACAATGAGCAGTTCTTC
CASSLFWQGGYNEQFF
>TRBV4-2|few|TRBD1|TRBJ1-2
TGTGCCAGCAGTTCCGAGAAGGGGGCTAAAAAGGGCTACACCTTC
CASSSEKGAKKGYTF
>TRBV6-5|NA|NA|TRBJ1-1
TGTGCCAGCAGTTACGGTGAGGGCACTGAAGCTTTCTTT
CASSYGEGTEAFF
>TRBV29-1|NA|TRBD1|TRBJ1-2
TGCAGCGTTGAAGATCAGGGGGCGCCCCTAGGCTATGGCTACACCTTC
CSVEDQGAPLGYGYTF
>TRBV5-7|NA|NA|TRBJ2-3
TGTGCCAGCAGCTTGGGTAGGGGGTCCTTAACGGCAGATACGCAGTATTTT
CASSLGRGSLTADTQYF
>TRBV9|NA|NA|TRBJ2-2
TGTGCCAGCAGCGTAGGGAGTCCCGGGGAGCTGTTTTTT
CASSVGSPGELFF
>TRBV28|NA|NA|TRBJ2-1
TGTGCCAGCAGTTTATTAAGGTGGACTACACACAATGAGCAGTTCTTC
CASSLLRWTTHNEQFF
>TRBV19|once|NA|TRBJ2-6
TGTGCCAGTAGTATGAGGACACCTTCTGGGGCCAACGTCCTGACTTTC
CASSMRTPSGANVLTF
>TRBV7-8|few|TRBD2|TRBJ2-1
TGTGCCAGCAGCGAACCTAGCGGGGGGGCAACGAATGAGCAGTTCTTC
CASSEPSGGATNEQFF
>TRBV19|once|TRBD1|TRBJ1-5
TGTGCCAGTAGCGCTGCGACAGGGTCGGGGAATCAGCCCCAGCATTTT
CASSAATGSGNQPQHF
>TRBV12-5|NA|TRBD2|TRBJ2-1
TGTGCTAGTGGTTTGGTCTTCGGTGAACACGACGCGGGAGTCCTCGATGAGCAGTTCTTC
CASGLVFGEHDAGVLDEQFF
>TRBV18|once|NA|TRBJ1-3
TGTGCCAGCTCACCTAGGGGCTCTGGAAACACCATATATTTT
CASSPRGSGNTIYF
>TRBV15|NA|TRBD1|TRBJ2-5
TGTGCCACCAGCAGGGGGAGAGAGGGGGCGCTAAGTGAAGAGACCCAGTACTTC
CATSRGREGALSEETQYF
>TRBV9|NA|TRBD2|TRBJ2-2
TGTGCCAGCAGCGTAGCTACTAGCGGTATCACCGGGGAGCTGTTTTTT
CASSVATSGITGELFF
>TRBV6-1|NA|NA|TRBJ1-2
TGTGCCAGTTGTCGAGTGGACGGGGGCTATGGCTACACCTTC
CASCRVDGGYGYTF
>TRBV6-1|NA|NA|TRBJ1-5
TGTGCCAGCAGTGCGTCCCAAAACTCAAATCAGCCCCAGCATTTT
CASSASQNSNQPQHF
>TRBV29-1|NA|TRBD1|TRBJ1-2
TGCAGCGTAGGTCGCCGGGACAGGGGGTATGGCTACACCTTC
CSVGRRDRGYGYTF
>TRBV2|NA|TRBD2|TRBJ2-7
TGTGCCAGCAGTGGCGGGAGTAGGGTCGAGCAGTACTTC
CASSGGSRVEQYF
>TRBV5-1|NA|TRBD1|TRBJ2-7
TGCGCCAGCAGCTTACAGACAGGGAGCTCCTACGAGCAGTACTTC
CASSLQTGSSYEQYF
>TRBV28|NA|TRBD1|TRBJ2-7
TGTGCCAGCAGCCCTTATCCACTGGGACAGGGGCAGGGTTACGAGCAGTACTTC
CASSPYPLGQGQGYEQYF
>TRBV15|NA|TRBD1|TRBJ2-5
TGTGCCACCAGCAGATTGCTGAGCTCGACCGATAAGGCCAACAGGGGACAAGAGACCCAGTACTTC
CATSRLLSSTDKANRGQETQYF
>TRBV19|NA|NA|TRBJ2-7
TGTGCCAGTACCCTCACGGGGGGCACCTACGAGCAGTACTTC
CASTLTGGTYEQYF
>TRBV9|NA|NA|TRBJ2-1
TGTGCCAGCAGCGGTGGGAGGGGGAACAATGAGCAGTTCTTC
CASSGGRGNNEQFF
>TRBV5-1|NA|TRBD1|TRBJ2-3
TGCGCCAGCAGCTTGGGGGGACAGGGGGATACGCAGTATTTT
CASSLGGQGDTQYF
>TRBV15|NA|NA|TRBJ1-5
TGTGCCACCAGCAGAGAACAGGGTGGCAATCAGCCCCAGCATTTT
CATSREQGGNQPQHF
>TRBV18|NA|NA|TRBJ1-5
TGTGCCAGCTCAGCAACAGGGATGGGTGGCAATCAGCCCCAGCATTTT
CASSATGMGGNQPQHF
>TRBV7-3|NA|NA|TRBJ2-5
TGTGCCAGCAGCTCATCGGGGGAGCCGGGTGAGACCCAGTACTTC
CASSSSGEPGETQYF
>TRBV2|NA|TRBD1|TRBJ1-1
TGTGCCAGCAGTGAAGCAGGACAGGGGTACTTGAACACTGAAGCTTTCTTT
CASSEAGQGYLNTEAFF
>TRBV9|NA|NA|TRBJ1-1
TGTGCCAGCAGCCCCGACAGTAAGAACACTGAAGCTTTCTTT
CASSPDSKNTEAFF
>TRBV25-1|NA|NA|TRBJ1-5
TGTGCCAGCAGTGAAGGAGGGCCCCAGCATTTT
CASSEGGPQHF
>TRBV5-1|NA|NA|TRBJ2-2
TGCGCCAGCAGGTGGCTCGACGGGGAGCTGTTTTTT
CASRWLDGELFF
>TRBV28|NA|NA|TRBJ1-6
TGTGCCAGCAGTTTTACAGGGATGAGGTCACCCCTCCACTTT
CASSFTGMRSPLHF
>TRBV18|many|TRBD1|TRBJ1-1
TGTGCCAGCTCACCACAACAGGGGCTCAACACTGAAGCTTTCTTT
CASSPQQGLNTEAFF
>TRBV27|NA|TRBD2|TRBJ2-7
TGTGCCAGCCGCGAAATCCAACGGCGGGAGCCCTACGAGCAGTACTTC
CASREIQRREPYEQYF
>TRBV28|once|NA|TRBJ2-6
TGTGCCAGTCAAATGGCGCAGTGGGGCAGGGAAATCGAACTTCACTCTGGGGCCAACGTCCTGACTTTC
CASQMAQWGREIELHSGANVLTF
>TRBV27|NA|NA|TRBJ1-5
TGTGCCAGCAGTTTCGGTCACAATCAGCCCCAGCATTTT
CASSFGHNQPQHF
>TRBV10-3|once|NA|TRBJ1-5
TGTGCCATCAGTGAGTCGGCAGGGTCCAATCAGCCCCAGCATTTT
CAISESAGSNQPQHF
>TRBV27|NA|NA|TRBJ1-2
TGTGCCAGCAGCAGTATAGATGGGGCCGCTTTTGGCTACACCTTC
CASSSIDGAAFGYTF
>TRBV7-2|NA|NA|TRBJ2-5
TGTGCCAGCAGCTCCGCAAGGGGAGAGACCCAGTACTTC
CASSSARGETQYF
>TRBV5-4|NA|NA|TRBJ2-1
TGTGCCAGCAGCTTGGATAGCGCCTCCTACAATGAGCAGTTCTTC
CASSLDSASYNEQFF
>TRBV15|NA|NA|TRBJ2-2
TGTGCCACCAGAATTGGAGGGACCCGCGGGGAGCTGTTTTTT
CATRIGGTRGELFF
>TRBV7-9|NA|NA|TRBJ2-2
TGTGCCAGCAGCAAATGGGGGGTTTGGTCCGGGGAGCTGTTTTTT
CASSKWGVWSGELFF
>TRBV5-1|NA|TRBD2|TRBJ2-2
TGCGCCAGCACCTCTGGACTAGCTGCGAACACCGGGGAGCTGTTTTTT
CASTSGLAANTGELFF
>TRBV14|NA|TRBD2|TRBJ2-1
TGTGCCAGCAGCCCGGGACTAGCGGCGTGGGGCCATAGCTCCTACAATGAGCAGTTCTTC
CASSPGLAAWGHSSYNEQFF
>TRBV10-3|NA|TRBD2|TRBJ2-3
TGTGCCATCAGTGAGTCGGCTAGCGGAATAATCACAGATACGCAGTATTTT
CAISESASGIITDTQYF
>TRBV7-3|NA|NA|TRBJ2-3
TGTGCCAGCAGTAGAGCCGGGAACTCTCCAGATACGCAGTATTTT
CASSRAGNSPDTQYF
>TRBV30|once|NA|TRBJ1-1
TGTGCCTCGAACAGGGAGAACACTGAAGCTTTCTTT
CASNRENTEAFF
>TRBV6-1|few|TRBD1|TRBJ2-5
TGTGCCAGCAGAGGAACAGGGGGCGAGACCCAGTACTTC
CASRGTGGETQYF
>TRBV4-2|NA|NA|TRBJ2-2
TGTGCCAGCAGCCAAGATTTAGGCAGGACTAACACCGGGGAGCTGTTTTTT
CASSQDLGRTNTGELFF
>TRBV4-2|NA|TRBD1|TRBJ1-2
TGTGCCAGCAGCCAATATTCCTGGGGACAGGGGGATTATGGCTACACCTTC
CASSQYSWGQGDYGYTF
>TRBV5-1|NA|TRBD2|TRBJ2-1
TGCGCCAGCAGCTCCCCCCGGGGGGGCCCTCAAAGCTCCTACAATGAGCAGTTCTTC
CASSSPRGGPQSSYNEQFF
>TRBV27|NA|NA|TRBJ2-7
TGTGCCAGCAGTTTAAAGTTGGCCCAAGGGGGGGCCTACGAGCAGTACTTC
CASSLKLAQGGAYEQYF
>TRBV7-2|NA|NA|TRBJ2-7
TGTGCCAGCAGCTTAAGCCTTGAGCAGTACTTC
CASSLSLEQYF
>TRBV28|NA|NA|TRBJ1-3
TGTGCCAGCAGTCCTGGCGGGATGACCTCGGGAAACACCATATATTTT
CASSPGGMTSGNTIYF
>TRBV10-2|NA|NA|TRBJ1-2
TGCGCCAGCAGTGAGGTGGCGCAGCCGCGGGAATATGGCTACACCTTC
CASSEVAQPREYGYTF
>TRBV6-5|NA|NA|TRBJ1-3
TGTGCCAGCAGTTACTCGCCCATACAGGGCGCCATATATTTT
CASSYSPIQGAIYF
>TRBV5-6|NA|NA|TRBJ2-5
TGTGCCAGCAGCACCACCTTAGTCGGAGAGACCCAGTACTTC
CASSTTLVGETQYF